This T cell receptor (beta chain) was profiled in a study of T cell responses to AZD1222 COVID-19 vaccine. Overall study context: Second-dose timings of about 4 or about 12 weeks were pooled.

The CDR3 is 15 amino acids. Germline CDR1 and CDR2: MDHEN and SYDVKM. With V trimmed by 7 bases and J by 3 bases, 6 bases remained unmatched. Sequencing was performed with immunoSEQ multiplex PCR; in TCRdb, only in-frame clones are kept and a portion is missing. The data hold 160,000 or so clones, with just over 90% observed a single time. Notes on this clone: What it binds is not known.

Study-wide points: Clonal diversity may have been underestimated in mostly white British donors. It was only after the peak T cell response that any repertoires were sampled.

The chain couples TRBV28 to TRBJ2-2; 9 bases are a match to TRBD1. Specimen: peripheral blood, collected on day 0 of AZD1222 vaccination. The source of this sequence is an adult in good health. The CDR3 is CASTVGDRDTGELFF. In nucleotides, the CDR3 is TGTGCCAGCACCGTGGGGGACAGGGACACCGGGGAGCTGTTTTTT.